The T cell receptor (beta chain) under discussion was sequenced for a study of CD8+CD57+ T cells in acquired aplastic anemia. Study-level background: Yields of DNA that came from sorted CD4+ and CD8+ cells averaged 3.2 ug.

The study profiled TCR beta VDJ and CDR3 using genomic DNA as template. From the reads, TCRdb called clonotypes with MiXCR, one entry per CDR3 protein. The sample lists 310,000 or so distinct CDR3 sequences; approximately 57% were seen once. Notes on this clonotype: Its antigen remains unknown.

General study points: Patients and controls had in common twenty-nine CD8+ CDR3 sequences. The study found no significant CD8+ Simpson's diversity difference between patients and controls.

Looked up from germline, CDR1 is LNHDA and CDR2 is SQIVND (reference sequence). Germline trimming cut 3 bases from V and 3 bases from J; bases unmatched to any gene: 10. The CDR3 loop spans 16 amino acids. CD8+CD57+ cell expansion had been shown by flow cytometry in patients chosen for sequencing. This TCR came from a human donor with aplastic anemia. This chain joins TRBV19 and TRBJ1-2, with 7 bases that match TRBD1. The sample was sorted CD4+, CD8+, or CD8+CD57+ T cells (not recorded which) from PBMCs. The CDR3 nucleotides are TGTGCCAGTAGTATCCAGACAGGGCCCAACTACTATGGCTACACCTTC. Translation gives CASSIQTGPNYYGYTF. Filled out from reference TRBV19 and TRBJ1-2, the complete variable domain reads DGGITQSPKYLFRKEGQNVTLSCEQNLNHDAMYWYRQDPGQGLRLIYYSQIVNDFQKGDIAEGYSVSREKKESFPLTVTSAQKNPTAFYLCASSIQTGPNYYGYTFGSGTRLTVV.